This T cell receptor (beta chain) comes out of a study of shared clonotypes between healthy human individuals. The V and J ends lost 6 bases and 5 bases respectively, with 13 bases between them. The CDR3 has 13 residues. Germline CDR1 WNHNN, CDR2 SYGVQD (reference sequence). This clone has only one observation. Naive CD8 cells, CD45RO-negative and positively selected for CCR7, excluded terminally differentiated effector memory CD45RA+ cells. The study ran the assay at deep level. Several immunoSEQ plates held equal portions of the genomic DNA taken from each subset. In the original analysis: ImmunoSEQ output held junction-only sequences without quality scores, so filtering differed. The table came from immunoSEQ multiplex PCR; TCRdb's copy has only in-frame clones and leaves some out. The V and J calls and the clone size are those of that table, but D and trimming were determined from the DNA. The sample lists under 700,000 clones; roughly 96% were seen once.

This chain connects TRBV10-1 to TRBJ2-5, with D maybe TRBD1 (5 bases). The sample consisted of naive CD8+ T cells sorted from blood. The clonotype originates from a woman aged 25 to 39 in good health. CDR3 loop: CASSTQGRETQYF. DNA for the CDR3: TGCGCCAGCAGCACCCAGGGTCGGGAGACCCAGTACTTC.